These T cell receptor beta chains were read from a single sample in a study of blood T cell repertoires in COVID-19. Here immunoSEQ multiplex PCR was the method, and the copy in TCRdb shows in-frame clones only, minus some. The sample holds roughly 330,000 clones, approximately 88% seen once. Input material: PBMCs or T cells enriched from blood (not recorded which). Receptors originate from a man aged 30 to 45 who had recovered from COVID-19. CDR3s include the opening cysteine and the closing phenylalanine or tryptophan. A D gene is named only where the DNA matches it firmly. Not all rows give a size; the values are once, few, many and, for expanded clones, a class.

NA | TRBJ2-1 | TRBV5-1 | NA | CASSLAGRNEQFF | TGCGCCAGCAGCTTGGCAGGGAGGAATGAGCAGTTCTTC
NA | TRBJ1-1 | TRBV27 | NA | CASSSTGITEAFF | TGTGCCAGCAGTTCCACAGGGATCACTGAAGCTTTCTTT
NA | TRBJ1-1 | TRBV5-1 | NA | CASSLGAGGYGSEAFF | TGCGCCAGCAGCTTGGGGGCGGGGGGTTATGGGTCTGAAGCTTTCTTT
NA | TRBJ1-4 | TRBV28 | NA | CASHTGNEKLFF | TGTGCCAGTCATACAGGCAATGAAAAACTGTTTTTT
NA | TRBJ1-4 | TRBV30 | NA | CAWSPRGGWVEKLFF | TGTGCCTGGAGTCCTCGCGGAGGTTGGGTTGAAAAACTGTTTTTT
TRBD1 | TRBJ2-6 | TRBV5-1 | NA | CASSSGQGSSGANVLTF | TGCGCCAGCAGCTCCGGACAGGGAAGCTCTGGGGCCAACGTCCTGACTTTC
NA | TRBJ2-1 | TRBV11-2 | NA | CASSPRQGEQFF | TGTGCCAGCAGCCCACGGCAGGGTGAGCAGTTCTTC
NA | TRBJ1-3 | TRBV2 | few | CASSDSGYTIYF | TGTGCCAGCAGTGATAGCGGATACACCATATATTTT
NA | TRBJ1-2 | TRBV9 | NA | CASSVEFDSGYTF | TGTGCCAGCAGCGTAGAATTCGACTCCGGCTACACCTTC
NA | TRBJ2-1 | TRBV5-5 | NA | CASSRDSLRPNEQFF | TGTGCCAGCAGCCGAGACAGCTTAAGACCCAATGAGCAGTTCTTC
TRBD2 | TRBJ2-3 | TRBV6-5 | NA | CASTHSGHSTDTQYF | TGTGCCAGCACTCATAGCGGGCATAGCACAGATACGCAGTATTTT
TRBD2 | TRBJ2-1 | TRBV10-3 | few | CAISEGGGLYNEQFF | TGTGCCATCAGTGAGGGCGGGGGGCTCTACAATGAGCAGTTCTTC
NA | TRBJ2-2 | TRBV27 | NA | CASRRGRNTGELFF | TGTGCCAGCAGACGCGGCAGGAACACCGGGGAGCTGTTTTTT
NA | TRBJ2-3 | TRBV10-3 | once | CAISEPGQIRSIGF | TGTGCCATCAGTGAACCTGGACAGATACGCAGTATTGGGTTT
NA | TRBJ2-3 | TRBV19 | NA | CASSSELAAQDTQYF | TGTGCCAGTAGTTCAGAACTAGCTGCACAAGATACGCAGTATTTT
NA | TRBJ1-3 | TRBV14 | few | CASSQDQRNTIYF | TGTGCCAGCAGCCAAGATCAGAGAAACACCATATATTTT
NA | TRBJ2-5 | TRBV19 | once | CASSQGQETQYF | TGTGCCAGTTCACAGGGCCAAGAGACCCAGTACTTC
NA | TRBJ2-7 | TRBV21-1 | once | CASSKRKAGTGYHEQYF | TGTGCCAGCAGCAAAAGAAAGGCCGGGACAGGGTATCACGAGCAGTACTTC
TRBD1 | TRBJ1-1 | TRBV4-1 | NA | CASSHLEDRGLEAFF | TGCGCCAGCAGCCACCTCGAGGACAGGGGGCTTGAAGCTTTCTTT
TRBD1 | TRBJ1-2 | TRBV24-1 | NA | CATSDPNTGEDGYTF | TGTGCCACCAGTGACCCCAATACAGGGGAAGATGGCTACACCTTC
NA | TRBJ2-1 | TRBV27 | once | CASSPPRRGFYNEQFF | TGTGCCAGCAGTCCTCCGAGGAGGGGCTTCTACAATGAGCAGTTCTTC
TRBD1 | TRBJ1-2 | TRBV19 | once | CASSPGQSSGYTF | TGTGCCAGTAGTCCGGGACAGTCTAGTGGCTACACCTTC
NA | TRBJ2-3 | TRBV5-1 | NA | CASSLARTADTQYF | TGCGCCAGCAGCTTGGCCAGAACAGCAGATACGCAGTATTTT
TRBD1 | TRBJ1-2 | TRBV6-5 | NA | CASSWGTAYGYTF | TGTGCCAGCAGTTGGGGGACAGCCTATGGCTACACCTTC
TRBD2 | TRBJ2-7 | TRBV10-3 | NA | CAISESTSGGAYEQYF | TGTGCCATCAGTGAGTCGACTAGCGGGGGGGCCTACGAGCAGTACTTC
NA | TRBJ1-2 | TRBV7-6 | once | CASSLGGEGRVDGYTF | TGTGCCAGCAGCTTAGGCGGCGAGGGGAGGGTCGATGGCTACACCTTC
NA | TRBJ1-2 | TRBV19 | NA | CASTPDGYYGYTF | TGTGCCAGTACCCCAGACGGGTACTATGGCTACACCTTC
NA | TRBJ2-1 | TRBV7-9 | NA | CASTHQDEQFF | TGTGCCAGCACCCACCAGGATGAGCAGTTCTTC
TRBD2 | TRBJ2-1 | TRBV19 | once | CASSMYSGGSSSYNEQFF | TGTGCCAGTAGTATGTATAGCGGGGGCTCGAGCTCCTACAATGAGCAGTTCTTC
TRBD2 | TRBJ2-1 | TRBV27 | NA | CASSLWTSGEQFF | TGTGCCAGCAGTCTCTGGACTAGCGGTGAGCAGTTCTTC
TRBD2 | TRBJ2-1 | TRBV5-1 | NA | CASSPWTSDYNEQFF | TGCGCCAGCAGCCCATGGACTAGCGACTACAATGAGCAGTTCTTC
TRBD1 | TRBJ2-1 | TRBV2 | NA | CASIIQGNYNEQFF | TGTGCCAGCATCATACAGGGGAACTACAATGAGCAGTTCTTC
TRBD2 | TRBJ2-7 | TRBV6-6 | NA | CASSYSRGGNSYEQYF | TGTGCCAGCAGTTACTCGAGGGGAGGGAACTCCTACGAGCAGTACTTC
NA | TRBJ1-2 | TRBV6-5 | NA | CASSYDYGRVNGYTF | TGTGCCAGCAGTTACGACTACGGGAGGGTTAATGGCTACACCTTC
NA | TRBJ2-7 | TRBV6-1 | NA | CASSDNPTRGEFAYEQYF | TGTGCCAGCAGTGACAATCCTACCCGTGGGGAGTTTGCCTACGAGCAGTACTTC
NA | TRBJ2-7 | TRBV10-1 | NA | CASSEQASYEQYF | TGCGCCAGCAGTGAGCAGGCCTCCTACGAGCAGTACTTC
NA | TRBJ2-7 | TRBV10-3 | NA | CAISTGSFTYEQYF | TGTGCCATCAGTACAGGGTCGTTTACCTACGAGCAGTACTTC
TRBD1 | TRBJ1-5 | TRBV6-5 | NA | CASSPEGQFRQPQHF | TGTGCCAGCAGTCCAGAGGGACAGTTCAGACAGCCCCAGCATTTT
NA | TRBJ2-1 | TRBV21-1 | NA | CASLDSVSYNEQFF | TGTGCCAGCCTGGACAGTGTCTCCTACAATGAGCAGTTCTTC
NA | TRBJ2-7 | TRBV18 | NA | CASSPDSGEQYF | TGTGCCAGCTCACCAGATTCGGGGGAGCAGTACTTC
NA | TRBJ2-3 | TRBV3-1/TRBV3-2 | NA | CASSQNPPGIDTQYF | TGTGCCAGCAGCCAAAACCCGCCGGGGATAGATACGCAGTATTTT
TRBD2 | TRBJ2-2 | TRBV2 | NA | CASTLAVNTGELFF | TGTGCCAGTACACTAGCGGTGAACACCGGGGAGCTGTTTTTT
NA | TRBJ2-7 | TRBV21-1 | NA | CASSTLGPSGQGANEQYF | TGTGCCAGCAGCACCTTGGGGCCTTCGGGACAGGGGGCCAACGAGCAGTACTTC
TRBD1 | TRBJ2-7 | TRBV5-4 | NA | CASSLGQGSEQYF | TGTGCCAGCAGCCTCGGACAGGGGAGCGAGCAGTACTTC
NA | TRBJ2-3 | TRBV30 | NA | CAWSPADTQYF | TGTGCCTGGAGTCCGGCAGATACGCAGTATTTT
TRBD1 | TRBJ1-1 | TRBV15 | NA | CATSRELLGQGHTEAFF | TGTGCCACCAGCAGAGAGTTATTGGGACAGGGGCACACTGAAGCTTTCTTT
NA | TRBJ2-6 | TRBV3-1/TRBV3-2 | NA | CASSQDPGRDRSTF | TGTGCCAGCAGCCAAGACCCTGGGAGAGACAGGTCTACTTTC
NA | TRBJ2-1 | TRBV27 | NA | CASSSPTRSYNEQFF | TGTGCCAGCAGTTCGCCTACTAGATCCTACAATGAGCAGTTCTTC
NA | TRBJ1-3 | TRBV29-1 | once | CSVSISGNTIYF | TGCAGCGTTTCAATCTCTGGAAACACCATATATTTT
NA | TRBJ2-1 | TRBV9 | NA | CASSPRTPSLEQFF | TGTGCCAGCAGCCCCCGGACACCTTCTCTCGAGCAGTTCTTC
TRBD2 | TRBJ2-4 | TRBV4-2 | few | CASTTLAGGSDIQYF | TGTGCCAGCACCACTTTAGCGGGGGGGTCGGACATTCAGTACTTC
NA | TRBJ2-1 | TRBV27 | NA | CASSFGGNNNEQFF | TGTGCCAGCAGTTTTGGAGGAAATAACAATGAGCAGTTCTTC
NA | TRBJ1-1 | TRBV19 | NA | CASCTGRNTEAFF | TGTGCCAGTTGCACGGGGAGGAACACTGAAGCTTTCTTT
TRBD2 | TRBJ2-5 | TRBV6-5 | NA | CASSYLGLQETQYF | TGTGCCAGCAGTTACCTGGGACTACAAGAGACCCAGTACTTC
NA | TRBJ2-5 | TRBV29-1 | NA | CSVEGRTQYF | TGCAGCGTCGAGGGTAGGACCCAGTACTTC